This T cell receptor (beta chain) was retrieved from a study of cytomegalovirus exposure and HLA in healthy donors. Germline loops: CDR1 SEHNR, CDR2 FQNEAQ (reference sequence). V lost 1 base to trimming and J lost 5 bases; unmatched junction nucleotides: 5. The CDR3 covers 15 residues. 60 Vbeta and 13 Jbeta primers were used in PCR. Data came from immunoSEQ multiplex PCR; TCRdb stores just in-frame clones and leaves some out. The sample records fewer than 200,000 clones, roughly 80% being singletons. This TCR came from a woman younger than 35 in good health and CMV-seronegative. Source material: PBMCs. The chain is built from TRBV7-9 and TRBJ2-1; 7 nucleotides line up with TRBD2. CDR3 nucleotides: TGTGCCAGCAGCTTAGTGCTAGCGGTCAACAATGAGCAGTTCTTC. Protein sequence: CASSLVLAVNNEQFF.